This T cell receptor (beta chain) was recovered during a study of PD-L1 blockade in urothelial cancer (TCRdb year 2017). Describing the broader study: Therapy was started in the mid-2010s for all patients, and atezolizumab 1,200 mg was administered intravenously every 3 weeks. About nine tenths of the roughly 29 patients were identified as males with urothelial cancer of bladder origin, and a prior smoking history was reported by 18 of 29 patients. An ECOG performance status of 0 or 1 was recorded for the patients, and 0 to 3 prior chemotherapy regimens had been received by the patients. Blood samples were analyzed at 3 weeks after treatment start (second dose) and at 6 weeks after treatment start. A median of around 150,000 T cells and some 82,000 unique TCRs was obtained from blood samples, and a median clonality of around 0.08 was observed. The study was an exploratory multi-omic analysis of somatic, immune and clinical correlates of response to PD-L1 blockade with atezolizumab in urothelial cancer. Pretreatment tumor samples, along with matched peripheral blood collected serially before and after atezolizumab treatment, underwent TCR sequencing. Progression-free survival longer than 6 months counted as durable clinical benefit, and TCR features were additionally tested against both progression-free and overall survival. In the same patients who had TCR sequencing, pretreatment tumors also underwent whole exome sequencing and RNA sequencing. Roughly ten patients achieved durable clinical benefit and around 19 did not. Under 30 patients had pretreatment blood TCR-seq, about 24 had at least one posttreatment blood collection, and about 24 had tumor TCR-seq. Study-wide conclusions, independent of this receptor: Improved progression-free and overall survival was associated with having pretreatment peripheral blood TCR clonality below the median. Because the sample size was small (n ≈ 30) and many exploratory analyses were performed, the results are intended to be hypothesis-generating. At 3 weeks after the start of treatment, tumor-associated TCR clones in peripheral blood had expanded more in patients with durable benefit (n of about 20, p = 0.022).

Each PCR received spiked-in synthetic TCR analog templates so that absolute template abundance could be estimated from read counts. The immunoSEQ assay used bias-controlled V and J gene primers to amplify TCRbeta CDR3 regions from genomic DNA. Rearranged TCRbeta segments were sequenced at approximately 20X coverage. As for how the authors treated the data: Clustering was used to correct sequencing errors, and CDR3s were annotated against IMGT so that V, D and J genes could be assigned. Downstream analyses used only productive TCRbeta rearrangements and left out out-of-frame or stop-codon sequences. Clonality was computed as one minus Shannon entropy normalized by the log of the number of unique productive sequences. Clones differing between time points or between blood and tumor were identified using Fisher's exact test with Benjamini-Hochberg correction, with an adjusted p below 0.01 applied as the threshold. Imported from immuneACCESS, the table was reduced by TCRdb to in-frame sequences with V and J called. These copies leave out some clones; in studies compared against another copy, an unresolved V gene accounts for under half, and the cause of the remainder is not known. V and J calls and clone size are given by that table; D and trimming were obtained from the DNA. This sample is represented by 100,000 to 150,000 clones; 70% to 85% of them were singletons. 3.2% of the sample is held by the ten biggest clonotypes.

CDR1 and CDR2 are drawn from the germline V gene: LGHNA, YNFKEQ. From the cysteine through the phenylalanine, the CDR3 covers 16 amino acids. Only CDR3 DNA is held: 48 bases, read in frame from base 1. Cut back by 0 bases and 1 base, the V and J ends lie 12 bases apart. The label giving this sample's time point can be read as: pretreatment peripheral blood. The cohort included about 29 patients with locally advanced or metastatic urothelial carcinoma who were treated at Memorial Sloan Kettering on a trial protocol. Peripheral blood mononuclear cells were collected pretreatment and during treatment, with between 1 and 8 total time points per patient. The Qiagen DNeasy Blood extraction kit was used to purify genomic DNA from total PBMCs and tumor samples. PBMCs were collected pretreatment and during treatment, and were isolated and stored as previously described. A remark on this clone: Which antigen it targets is not known. No base qualities exist here, and no much larger clone lies one base off it.

The sample consisted of PBMCs, taken around atezolizumab (anti-PD-L1) treatment. The sequence derives from a man aged 45-60 years with urothelial cancer. The rearranged segments are TRBV4-2 and TRBJ2-5; a tentative D call is TRBD2 (5 bases match). This receptor has the CDR3 CASSQDLNGIQETQYF. The DNA sequence is TGTGCCAGCAGCCAAGATCTAAACGGGATCCAAGAGACCCAGTACTTC.